This T cell receptor beta chain originates from a study of blood T cell repertoires in COVID-19. Turning to the study itself: From the United States, Italy and Spain came samples of acute and convalescent COVID-19. From T cells, B-cell-depleted T cells, or PBMCs came the material, which was cDNA or gDNA.

This CDR3 has 15 amino acids. V was trimmed by 6 bases and J by 3 bases, leaving 15 bases between them. Germline assignment: CDR1 MNHEY and CDR2 SVGEGT. Source study methods: Nucleated cell number was recorded as an estimate derived from reference gene primer amplification. The repertoire was sequenced with immunoSEQ multiplex PCR; TCRdb's copy has only in-frame clones and lacks some. V, J and clone size reflect that table, while D and trimming were determined from the DNA. Of about 170,000 clones in the sample, roughly 82% are singletons; the top ten hold approximately 8.7%. The genes are TRBV6-2 or TRBV6-3 and TRBJ1-5, with a weak D call TRBD1 (5 bases). This clonotype was sampled from a woman in her 70s with acute or convalescent COVID-19. Source material: peripheral blood. CDR3 sequence reads: CASSLGLGVNQPQHF. DNA for the CDR3: TGTGCCAGCAGCTTGGGGTTAGGGGTCAATCAGCCCCAGCATTTT.